A selection of T cell receptor beta chains follows, all from one sample in a study of T cell repertoires in cytomegalovirus infection. TCRdb passed the reads through MiXCR, listing each CDR3 protein once. This sample has about 830,000 distinct CDR3 sequences; approximately 32% occur once, and the top ten carry under 15%. These TCRs are of unknown antigen specificity. The source was cultured CD8+ T cells from PBMCs, collected from culture after CMV antigen stimulation. The receptors derive from a human donor in good health (CMV status not recorded). Some clones in this sample may be carry-over from other donors' samples. Each CDR3 is given with its conserved first and last residue. D genes are given only for firm matches. Size tells how often a clone was seen (once, few, many) or the class of an expanded clone, and some rows leave it out.

-	many	TRBV7-2	TRBJ1-1	TGTGCCAGCATCGACCAGGGTCCCACTGAAGCTTTCTTT	CASIDQGPTEAFF
-	-	TRBV7-9	TRBJ1-1	TGTGCCAGCAGCTTCTCGTCGTCAGGGCCGAACACTGAAGCTTTCTTT	CASSFSSSGPNTEAFF
-	many	TRBV6-1	TRBJ2-1	TGTGCCAGCAGGGGGGATGAGCAGTTCTTC	CASRGDEQFF
-	few	TRBV25-1	TRBJ1-2	TGTGCCAGCAGTGATTCTCTTGCGGTCGGCTACACCTTC	CASSDSLAVGYTF
TRBD1	few	TRBV11-3	TRBJ2-1	TGTGCCAGCAGCGCTGGGACAGGGGAGGACAATGAGCAGTTCTTC	CASSAGTGEDNEQFF
TRBD1	-	TRBV10-2	TRBJ1-1	TGCGCCAGCATGGGACAGGGGGGGACTGAAGCTTTCTTT	CASMGQGGTEAFF
-	few	TRBV4-1	TRBJ2-5	TGCGCCAGCAGCCAAGTTAGCAAAGAGACCCAGTACTTC	CASSQVSKETQYF
-	few	TRBV6-5	TRBJ1-5	TGTGCCAGCAGTCCGTCCAGGAGAGACTATTATAGCAATCAGCCCCAGCATTTT	CASSPSRRDYYSNQPQHF
-	few	TRBV6-5	TRBJ1-1	TGTGCCAGCAGGGACCTTACCGCTGAAGCTTTCTTT	CASRDLTAEAFF
-	-	TRBV11-2	TRBJ2-5	TGTGCCAGCAGCCACCTGGACCCCCCCCCCACAGAGACCCAGTACTTC	CASSHLDPPPTETQYF
TRBD2	-	TRBV6-9	TRBJ2-1	TGTGCCAGCAGTTACCCGGAACTAGCGGGGAATATTTTGAATGAGCAGTTCTTC	CASSYPELAGNILNEQFF
-	few	TRBV28	TRBJ2-3	TGTGCCAGCAGGGACAGATCAGATACGCAGTATTTT	CASRDRSDTQYF
TRBD1	few	TRBV2	TRBJ1-5	TGTGCCAGCATCGGACAGGGGAGCAATCAGCCCCAGCATTTT	CASIGQGSNQPQHF
TRBD1	-	TRBV20-1	TRBJ1-5	TGCAGTGCTAGGGGGACAGGGGGAAATCAGCCCCAGCATTTT	CSARGTGGNQPQHF
-	few	TRBV4-1	TRBJ2-1	TGCGCCAGCAGCCACCCCGGACCCAATGAGCAGTTCTTC	CASSHPGPNEQFF
-	few	TRBV24-1	TRBJ2-2	TGTGCCACCAGTGACTCCGGGATCAACACCGGGGAGCTGTTTTTT	CATSDSGINTGELFF
-	-	TRBV6-6	TRBJ2-1	TGTGCCAGCAGTTACTCGACTTCCAGGAACCCCTACAATGAGCAGTTCTTC	CASSYSTSRNPYNEQFF
TRBD1	-	TRBV6-8	TRBJ1-1	TGTGCCAGCAGTTACTCGACAGGGGGCATCGGGAGGACTGAAGCTTTCTTT	CASSYSTGGIGRTEAFF
-	-	TRBV11-1	TRBJ2-4	TGTGCCAGCAGCCTAGTGGATCGGAACATTCAGTACTTC	CASSLVDRNIQYF
-	-	TRBV7-4	TRBJ2-7	TGTGCCAGCAGCTCTATACTCCCCTCCTACGAGCAGTACTTC	CASSSILPSYEQYF
TRBD1	few	TRBV7-8	TRBJ2-3	TGTGCCACCGGACAGGGCGGGTCAGATACGCAGTATTTT	CATGQGGSDTQYF
-	few	TRBV7-9	TRBJ2-4	TGTGCCAGCAGCTTAGCGTGGGGAGGGGGAGGCAAAAACATTCAGTACTTC	CASSLAWGGGGKNIQYF
-	many	TRBV7-2	TRBJ2-2	TGTGCCAGCAGCCCCCCTTTCCTGGGCGGGGAGCTGTTTTTT	CASSPPFLGGELFF
TRBD1	-	TRBV9	TRBJ1-2	TGTGCCAGCAGGGAGGGACAGAACTATGGCTACACCTTC	CASREGQNYGYTF
-	-	TRBV7-9	TRBJ2-5	TGTGCCAGCAGAGAGGACGGGGAGACCCAGTACTTC	CASREDGETQYF
TRBD2	-	TRBV9	TRBJ2-3	TGTGCCAGCAGCGTAGCCCCCGGGGGGAGGGCAGATACGCAGTATTTT	CASSVAPGGRADTQYF
-	-	TRBV7-8	TRBJ2-5	TGTGCCAGCAGCACGAGGGGGGGGCGGACCCAGTACTTC	CASSTRGGRTQYF
TRBD2	few	TRBV20-1	TRBJ2-4	TGCAGTGCTAGAGATCTAGCGGGGGCCAAAAACATTCAGTACTTC	CSARDLAGAKNIQYF
-	many	TRBV7-9	TRBJ1-5	TGTGCCAGCAGCATAACAGGGAGCCAGCCCCAGCATTTT	CASSITGSQPQHF
-	few	TRBV6-5	TRBJ1-6	TGTGCCAGCAGCGACAAAGGGTACAATAATTCACCCCTCCACTTT	CASSDKGYNNSPLHF
-	few	TRBV12-5	TRBJ1-5	TGTGCTAGTGGTTTAAGCTCTAGCAATCAGCCCCAGCATTTT	CASGLSSSNQPQHF
-	-	TRBV7-9	TRBJ2-5	TGTGCCAGCAGCCCGGATGTGTACCAAGAGACCCAGTACTTC	CASSPDVYQETQYF
-	-	TRBV27	TRBJ2-7	TGTGCCAGCAGTTTGAATTTCCCTTACGAGCAGTACTTC	CASSLNFPYEQYF
-	-	TRBV6-1	TRBJ1-1	TGTGCCAGCAGTGAAGGGCAGCCCCTCGAAGCTTTCTTT	CASSEGQPLEAFF
-	-	TRBV6-2/TRBV6-3	TRBJ2-2	TGTGCGGTCGGGCGCCCCTACGCCCGAGACACCGGGGAGCTGTTTTTT	CAVGRPYARDTGELFF
-	-	TRBV5-6	TRBJ2-1	TGTGCCAGCAGCTTAAGGACCCAGGGGCCCTCCTACAATGAGCAGTTCTTC	CASSLRTQGPSYNEQFF
TRBD1	many	TRBV7-2	TRBJ1-6	TGTGCCAGCACCTATGCCCCGGACAGGGGTGATTCACCCCTCCACTTT	CASTYAPDRGDSPLHF
-	-	TRBV12-3/TRBV12-4	TRBJ2-7	TGTGCCAGCAGTTTAGGGGGGTATCTACGGGACGAGCAGTACTTC	CASSLGGYLRDEQYF